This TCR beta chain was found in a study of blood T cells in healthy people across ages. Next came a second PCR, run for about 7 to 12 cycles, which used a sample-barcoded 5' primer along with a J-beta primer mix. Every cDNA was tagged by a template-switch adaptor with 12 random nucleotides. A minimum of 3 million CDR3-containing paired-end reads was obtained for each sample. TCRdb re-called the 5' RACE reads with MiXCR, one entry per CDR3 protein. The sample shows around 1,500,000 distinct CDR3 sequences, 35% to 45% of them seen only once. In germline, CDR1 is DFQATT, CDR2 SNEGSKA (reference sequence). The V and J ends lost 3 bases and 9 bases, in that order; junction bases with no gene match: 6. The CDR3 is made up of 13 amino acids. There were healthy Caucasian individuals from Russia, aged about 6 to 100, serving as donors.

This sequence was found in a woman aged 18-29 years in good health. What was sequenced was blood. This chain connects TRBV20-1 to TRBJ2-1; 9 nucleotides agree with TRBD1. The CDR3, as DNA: TGCAGTGCTAGGACGGACAGGGGTGGTGAGCAGTTCTTC. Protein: CSARTDRGGEQFF.